These T cell receptor beta chains were read from a single sample in a study of T cell repertoires in cytomegalovirus infection. TCRdb ran MiXCR on the reads and lists one entry per CDR3 protein. This table holds 270,000 or so distinct CDR3 sequences, about a sixth found once. Sequenced: CD8+ T cells from PBMCs. These receptors came from a human donor in good health (CMV status not recorded). Some clones in this sample may be carry-over from other donors' samples. CDR3s include the opening cysteine and the closing phenylalanine or tryptophan. The order of the fields is J gene, clone size, V gene, D gene, CDR3 protein. A D gene is named only where the DNA matches it firmly. Only some rows state a clone size, as once, few, many or a class for expanded clones.

>TRBJ2-1|few|TRBV11-1|-
CASSVSSVLDEQFF
>TRBJ1-1|many|TRBV7-8|-
CASSLYTVNTEAFF
>TRBJ2-1|-|TRBV19|-
CASSTGLYYNEQFF
>TRBJ2-7|-|TRBV4-3|-
CASSQDWGRFGSYEQYF
>TRBJ2-3|-|TRBV2|-
CASTRPYSIDTQYF
>TRBJ1-5|many|TRBV7-9|-
CASSLGGVRDQPQHF
>TRBJ1-2|few|TRBV7-9|TRBD1
CASSQGQGVPYGYTF
>TRBJ2-3|few|TRBV4-1|-
CASSQELGPQDTQYF
>TRBJ1-1|few|TRBV2|TRBD1
CASSPATHQGVDTEAFF
>TRBJ2-7|many|TRBV12-3/TRBV12-4|TRBD1
CASSLKGQGQREQYF
>TRBJ1-3|-|TRBV20-1|-
CSARDRVFVSIYF
>TRBJ2-5|-|TRBV28|-
CASSRQLETQYF
>TRBJ2-7|-|TRBV28|-
CASSLRSSGSYEQYF